This T cell receptor (beta chain) was captured by sequencing in a study of T cells in Graves' hyperthyroidism and ophthalmopathy. This clonotype came up many times. Amplification targeted TCR beta CDR3 regions from RNA transcripts. The TCR CDR3 first-round RT-PCR relied on the HTBI primer set. TCRdb independently ran MiXCR on the multiplex PCR reads; one entry per CDR3 protein. In the table there are some 720,000 distinct CDR3 sequences, around 15% of which are singletons. Stable Graves' hyperthyroidism meant no ophthalmopathy progression within 18 months. Uncontrolled infections, other autoimmune diseases, pregnancy or lactation led to exclusion of patients. Clinical symptoms, serum thyroxine, TRAb, thyroid ultrasound and orbital computed tomography established diagnosis. This clonotype originated in a man between 18 and 35 years old with Graves' hyperthyroidism. Input material: blood.

The DNA of the CDR3 is TGTGCCAGCAAGCGTGCTACCCAAAGCGCAGATACGCAGTATTTT. Its translation: CASKRATQSADTQYF. The chain joins TRBV2 to TRBJ2-3; D is unresolved. The V end was cut by 7 bases, the J end by 4 bases, with 18 bases between. Germline CDR1 reads SNHLY; CDR2 reads FYNNEI. The CDR3 spans 15 residues.